This T cell receptor (beta chain) was obtained from a study of T cell clusters in autoimmune cytopenias. Each sample's input was around 250 ng genomic DNA, some 34,000 genome equivalents. One tube held mixed TRB-A and TRB-B primer pools for touch-down PCR. TCRdb reprocessed the multiplex PCR reads; each CDR3 protein has one entry and no DNA is given. Its clone listing holds almost 7,000 distinct CDR3 sequences. Worth noting for this clonotype: Its cognate antigen is unknown.

Germline V gives CDR1 SGHNT, CDR2 YYREEE (reference sequence). CDR3 length: 16 residues. Findings and limits, study-wide: The cluster-lack signature was not seen for secondary cytopenia versus chronic lymphocytic leukemia.

In addition, the sample was reused for a study of T cell repertoires in aging, cancer and after chemotherapy.

This TCR came from a human donor in good health. This rearrangement joins TRBV5-4 to TRBJ1-5; TCRdb reports TRBD1, a call that lacks DNA to check it against. The sequenced sample consisted of peripheral blood. CDR3 loop: CASSLGSPGGNQPQHF.